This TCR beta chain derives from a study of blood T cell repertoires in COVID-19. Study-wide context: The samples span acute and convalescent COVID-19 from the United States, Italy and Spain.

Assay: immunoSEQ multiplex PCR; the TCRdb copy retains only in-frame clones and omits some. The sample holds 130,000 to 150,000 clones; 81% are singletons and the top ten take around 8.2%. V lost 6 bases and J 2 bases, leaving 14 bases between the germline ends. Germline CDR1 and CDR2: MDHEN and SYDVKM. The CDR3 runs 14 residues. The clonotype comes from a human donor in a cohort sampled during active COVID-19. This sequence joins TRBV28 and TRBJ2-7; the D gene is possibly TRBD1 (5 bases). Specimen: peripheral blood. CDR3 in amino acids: CASRVMGPPYEQYF. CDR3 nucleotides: TGTGCCAGCAGAGTTATGGGGCCTCCCTACGAGCAGTACTTC.